Listed here are 12 T cell receptor beta chains from one sample, sequenced in a study of blood T cell repertoires in COVID-19 (dated by TCRdb to 2020 to 2021). Libraries were made using the immunoSEQ multiplex PCR assay. In TCRdb, the immuneACCESS table is reduced to in-frame sequences with V and J assigned. These tables do not hold every clone; where another copy was compared, an unresolved V gene accounts for under half, and the others remain unexplained. This sample gives roughly 75,000 clones in total; 80% of them show up just once. Roughly 12% of the sample rests with the top ten. Sequencing was carried out using peripheral blood. The receptors were sampled from a man in his fifties with COVID-19, enrolled during active disease.

The V gene is TRBV7-9, the J gene TRBJ2-1; 10 bases align to TRBD1. The CDR3 spans 16 residues. From germline, CDR1 is SEHNR and CDR2 FQNEAQ (reference sequence). V lost 4 bases to trimming and J lost 4 bases; unmatched junction nucleotides: 7. In nucleotides, the CDR3 is TGTGCCAGCAGCTCGGCTGCGGGACAGGGGTACAATGAGCAGTTCTTC. Translating it yields CASSSAAGQGYNEQFF.

The rearrangement uses TRBV19 and TRBJ1-3; 7 positions agree with TRBD1. The CDR3 totals 17 residues. V trimming: 4 bases; J trimming: 0 bases; junction bases outside the gene matches: 9. Germline lookup yields CDR1 LNHDA and CDR2 SQIVND (reference sequence). In nucleotides, the CDR3 is TGTGCCAGTAGTACCACGACAGGGCCAGGCTCTGGAAACACCATATATTTT. This translates into CASSTTTGPGSGNTIYF.

The genes are TRBV28 and TRBJ2-1; 7 bases align to TRBD1. Per the germline V gene, CDR1 is MDHEN and CDR2 is SYDVKM. The CDR3 is made up of 19 amino acids. V dropped 6 bases and J dropped 5; count of bases not matched to a gene: 22. CDR3 sequence (DNA): TGTGCCAGCAGCCACTTACAGGGGCTAGCAACCCAGCGAAACAATGAGCAGTTCTTC. Translation: CASSHLQGLATQRNNEQFF.

The genes are TRBV28 and TRBJ2-7, with TRBD1 matching 11 bases. V gave up 6 bases and J gave up 9 bases; unmatched junction bases: 13. In germline, CDR1 is MDHEN, CDR2 SYDVKM. The CDR3 covers 15 residues. CDR3 in amino acids: CASSLGTGGILGQYF. DNA for the CDR3: TGTGCCAGCAGCCTCGGGACAGGGGGAATTCTAGGGCAGTACTTC.

The V call is TRBV27, the J call TRBJ2-3; TRBD1 aligns across 8 bases. Germline V gene sequence: CDR1 MNHEY, CDR2 SMNVEV (reference sequence). This CDR3 has 15 residues. The J segment lost 2 bases and the V segment lost 4 bases, leaving 5 bases of the junction unmatched. The CDR3 DNA follows: TGTGCCAGCAGTTCCCCGGGACAGGTCACAGATACGCAGTATTTT. Encoded protein: CASSSPGQVTDTQYF.

This chain's CDR3 is CASSLGTGGYGYTF. In DNA, the CDR3 is TGTGCCAGCAGTTTAGGGACAGGGGGCTATGGCTACACCTTC. The V call is TRBV28, the J call TRBJ1-2, with 11 bases aligning to TRBD1. This CDR3 contains 14 residues. V dropped 2 bases and J dropped 4; count of bases not matched to a gene: 0. The germline V gene encodes CDR1 MDHEN and CDR2 SYDVKM.

This clone showed up just once. The chain uses TRBV7-9 and TRBJ2-1; D is perhaps TRBD2 (6 bases). The CDR3 is 14 amino acids. V was clipped by 1 base and J by 6 bases, with 10 bases between them. CDR1 and CDR2 (germline): SEHNR, FQNEAQ (reference sequence). In nucleotides, the CDR3 is TGTGCCAGCAGCTTAGGTGCGGGACCCAATGAGCAGTTCTTC. Encoded protein: CASSLGAGPNEQFF.

This CDR3 reads CASRGTGNSSPLHF. CDR3 nucleotide sequence: TGTGCCAGCAGGGGGACAGGGAATAGTTCACCCCTCCACTTT. V is TRBV28 and J is TRBJ1-6, with TRBD1 identical over 9 bases. CDR3 length: 14 residues. Germline-derived CDR1 and CDR2 are MDHEN and SYDVKM. The trim removed 6 bases at V and 9 bases at J, leaving 6 bases unmatched. The entire variable domain, with the rest obtained from reference TRBV28 and TRBJ1-6, is as follows: DVKVTQSSRYLVKRTGEKVFLECVQDMDHENMFWYRQDPGLGLRLIYFSYDVKMKEKGDIPEGYSVSREKKERFSLILESASTNQTSMYLCASRGTGNSSPLHFGNGTRLTVT.

This clone was recorded once. The CDR3 loop reads CARRDKTCEQYF. CDR3 in DNA: TGTGCCAGAAGGGACAAAACCTGCGAGCAGTACTTC. The rearrangement joins TRBV6-5 to TRBJ2-7; a weak D match, TRBD1 (6 bases). The V gene lost 9 bases and the J gene lost 6 bases, with 15 bases spanning the gap. The CDR3 covers 12 residues. CDR1 is MNHEY and CDR2 is SVGAGI in the germline V gene.

The chain is built from TRBV28 and TRBJ2-1, with a weak D call TRBD1 (5 bases). Trimming took off 2 bases at V and 5 bases at J, with 19 bases between the two ends. The CDR3 sequence is 17 residues long. Germline loops: CDR1 MDHEN, CDR2 SYDVKM. The CDR3 loop is CASSLPGWQGIHNEQFF. CDR3 nucleotide sequence: TGTGCCAGCAGTTTACCCGGTTGGCAGGGAATCCACAATGAGCAGTTCTTC.

This clone was seen just once. The same CDR3 is also encoded by other DNA sequences in this sample. J is TRBJ2-3 and V is TRBV19; 10 bases are shared with TRBD2. CDR3 length: 15 amino acids. Trimming took 6 bases from V and 0 from J; bases not matched to a gene: 3. Germline-derived CDR1 and CDR2 are LNHDA and SQIVND (reference sequence). CDR3 nucleotide sequence: TGTGCCAGTAGCCGGACTAGCGGTAGCACAGATACGCAGTATTTT. As protein: CASSRTSGSTDTQYF. Full variable domain (remainder filled in from reference TRBV19 and TRBJ2-3): DGGITQSPKYLFRKEGQNVTLSCEQNLNHDAMYWYRQDPGQGLRLIYYSQIVNDFQKGDIAEGYSVSREKKESFPLTVTSAQKNPTAFYLCASSRTSGSTDTQYFGPGTRLTVL.

The V call is TRBV3-1 (or the pseudogene TRBV3-2), the J call TRBJ1-4; 8 bases are a match to TRBD1. Per germline, CDR1 LGHDT and CDR2 YNNKEL (reference sequence). Trimming at V came to 2 bases and at J to 7 bases, leaving 6 bases not matched to a gene. The CDR3 runs to 15 residues. The CDR3 loop reads CASSQTTGETEKLFF. The DNA for the CDR3 is TGTGCCAGCAGCCAAACGACAGGGGAGACTGAAAAACTGTTTTTT.